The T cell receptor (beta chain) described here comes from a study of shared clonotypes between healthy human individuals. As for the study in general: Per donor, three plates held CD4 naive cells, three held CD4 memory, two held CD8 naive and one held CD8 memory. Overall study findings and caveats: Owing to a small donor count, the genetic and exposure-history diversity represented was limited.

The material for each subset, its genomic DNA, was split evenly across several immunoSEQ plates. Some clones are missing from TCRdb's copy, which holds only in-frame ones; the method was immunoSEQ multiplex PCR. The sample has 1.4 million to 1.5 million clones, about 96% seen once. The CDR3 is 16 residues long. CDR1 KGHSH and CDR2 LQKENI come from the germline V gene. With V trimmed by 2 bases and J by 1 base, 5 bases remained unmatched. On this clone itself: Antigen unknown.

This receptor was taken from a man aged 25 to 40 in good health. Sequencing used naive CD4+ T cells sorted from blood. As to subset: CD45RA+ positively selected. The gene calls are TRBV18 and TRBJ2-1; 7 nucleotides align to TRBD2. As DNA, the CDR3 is TGTGCCAGCTCACCAACCCCAGCGGGGTCCTACAATGAGCAGTTCTTC. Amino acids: CASSPTPAGSYNEQFF.